These 13 T cell receptor beta chains were all obtained from the same sample, sequenced in a study of response to subunit inactivated influenza vaccine. In TCRdb, the RT-PCR reads were re-called with MiXCR into one record per CDR3 protein. The repertoire holds a few hundred thousand distinct CDR3 sequences, with about 11% as singletons. The sample was also reused in another study, on T cells expressing NK-cell markers. That source adds: Template switching by 5'RACE with UMIs generated the TCR beta cDNA.

The starting material was PBMCs from blood, obtained on the day of vaccination. These receptors all come from a man aged 45-65 years who received an inactivated influenza vaccine.

The table lists this clonotype with a few counts. The chain recombines TRBV7-2 with TRBJ2-7; 9 positions agree with TRBD2. Germline CDR1 is SGHTA and CDR2 is FQGNSA. V shed 1 base and J 2 bases; nucleotides not matched to a gene: 6. The CDR3 extends over 16 amino acids. The CDR3 DNA is TGTGCCAGCAGCTTAGTTAGCGGGAGCCGCCCCTACGAGCAGTACTTC. Protein product: CASSLVSGSRPYEQYF.

This clonotype was detected only a few times. The chain combines TRBV12-3 or TRBV12-4 with TRBJ1-5; TRBD1 agrees at 9 bases. There are 15 residues in the CDR3. Unmatched junction bases numbered 7, after V lost 6 bases and J lost 4 bases. The CDR3 sequence: CASSHPGTGNQPQHF. DNA of the CDR3: TGTGCCAGCAGCCACCCCGGGACAGGGAATCAGCCCCAGCATTTT.

V is TRBV20-1 and J is TRBJ2-3, with D perhaps TRBD1 or TRBD2 (6 bases each). In germline, CDR1 is DFQATT, CDR2 SNEGSKA (reference sequence). This CDR3 region has 14 residues. V lost 6 bases and J lost 4, with 17 bases in between. CDR3: CSARAEGVSDTQYF. DNA of the CDR3: TGCAGTGCCCGAGCGGAGGGGGTCTCAGATACGCAGTATTTT.

For this clonotype: A much larger clone lies a single base off, so this may be a read error. The J gene is TRBJ2-2, the V gene TRBV7-2; TRBD2 is a possible D gene (6 bases). The CDR3 has 15 amino acids. CDR1 is SGHTA, CDR2 FQGNSA, per germline. CDR3 residues: CATSLAEGNTGELFF. DNA for the CDR3: TGTGCCACCAGCTTAGCGGAGGGAAACACCGGGGAGCTGTTTTTT.

The gene calls are TRBV10-3 and TRBJ2-7, with D hard to call. V was shortened by 10 bases and J by 1 base, with 11 bases between the two germline ends. Germline V CDR1 and CDR2: ENHRY, SYGVKD. The CDR3 length is 12 residues. CDR3 nucleotide sequence: TGTGCCAGTTTGGGCAGTTCCTACGAGCAGTACTTC. This encodes CASLGSSYEQYF.

This clonotype was counted only a few times. V usage is TRBV7-2 and J usage is TRBJ2-1; D may be TRBD2 (6 bases). Germline-derived CDR1 and CDR2 are SGHTA and FQGNSA. The CDR3 covers 16 residues. V lost 6 bases, J lost 3 bases, and 18 bases lay in between. CDR3 DNA sequence: TGTGCCAGCAGACCATCGATCCTGGGAGGCTACAATGAGCAGTTCTTC. It encodes CASRPSILGGYNEQFF.

This clonotype came up many times. The gene calls are TRBV7-8 and TRBJ2-1, with 14 positions matching TRBD2. The V gene's germline CDR1 is SGHVS and CDR2 FQNEAQ. The V segment lost 1 base and the J segment 10 bases; nucleotides outside the gene matches: 12. There are 18 residues in the CDR3. The CDR3 nucleotides are TGTGCCAGCAGCTTAGTCGGAGGGACTAGCGGGAGTATCAGGGAGCAGTTCTTC. Amino acids: CASSLVGGTSGSIREQFF.

The chain carries TRBV6-5 and TRBJ1-6; no clear D. The germline V gene encodes CDR1 MNHEY and CDR2 SVGAGI. The CDR3 is 15 residues long. Trimming removed 4 bases from V and 7 bases from J, with 14 bases in between. The CDR3 here is CASSSSGRLNSPLHF. CDR3 sequence (DNA): TGTGCCAGCAGTTCCAGTGGGAGGTTGAATTCACCCCTCCACTTT.

This clonotype has more than one count but fewer than ten. The chain combines TRBV24-1 with TRBJ2-2; D may be TRBD1 (6 bases). CDR3 size: 14 residues. Germline assignment: CDR1 KGHDR and CDR2 SFDVKD. Between the trimmed V and J ends, which lost 6 bases and 4 bases, there was a span of 11 bases. Here the CDR3 reads CATSIPTGTGELFF. The CDR3 coding sequence is TGTGCCACCAGTATCCCGACAGGCACCGGGGAGCTGTTTTTT.

In its sample, this clonotype was seen many times. This chain links TRBV4-3 with TRBJ2-5; D may be TRBD1 (7 bases). Germline V gives CDR1 LGHNA, CDR2 YSLEER. V was trimmed by 0 bases and J by 5 bases, leaving 16 bases between them. The CDR3 sequence is 16 residues long. CDR3 bases: TGCGCCAGCAGCCAAGACGGGACTGACAGGGCGGAGACCCAGTACTTC. Its translation: CASSQDGTDRAETQYF.

The chain carries TRBV5-5 and TRBJ2-3; D is unclear. The ends were cut back, 4 bases at V and 6 bases at J, with 15 bases in the middle. This CDR3 region has 14 residues. Looked up from germline, CDR1 is SGHKS and CDR2 is YYEKEE (reference sequence). As DNA, the CDR3 is TGTGCCAGCAGCGATCTCAAGGACGCGGATACGCAGTATTTT. Translation: CASSDLKDADTQYF.

This clonotype has only a few counts. Here the CDR3 reads CASSTGQNDYNSPLHF. CDR3 DNA: TGTGCCAGCAGTACCGGACAGAATGACTATAATTCACCCCTCCACTTT. The V gene is TRBV12-3 or TRBV12-4, the J gene TRBJ1-6; a possible D gene is TRBD1 (6 bases). The ends were cut back, 5 bases at V and 3 bases at J, with 14 bases in the middle. The CDR3 extends over 16 amino acids.

This clonotype occurred many times. The V and J genes are TRBV5-1 and TRBJ2-3, with 10 bases matching TRBD2. Germline assignment: CDR1 SGHRS and CDR2 YFSETQ. There are 15 residues in the CDR3. The V and J ends lost 5 bases and 2 bases, in that order; junction bases with no gene match: 5. The CDR3 loop is CASRRTSGFTDTQYF. In nucleotides, the CDR3 is TGCGCCAGCAGGAGGACTAGCGGCTTCACAGATACGCAGTATTTT.